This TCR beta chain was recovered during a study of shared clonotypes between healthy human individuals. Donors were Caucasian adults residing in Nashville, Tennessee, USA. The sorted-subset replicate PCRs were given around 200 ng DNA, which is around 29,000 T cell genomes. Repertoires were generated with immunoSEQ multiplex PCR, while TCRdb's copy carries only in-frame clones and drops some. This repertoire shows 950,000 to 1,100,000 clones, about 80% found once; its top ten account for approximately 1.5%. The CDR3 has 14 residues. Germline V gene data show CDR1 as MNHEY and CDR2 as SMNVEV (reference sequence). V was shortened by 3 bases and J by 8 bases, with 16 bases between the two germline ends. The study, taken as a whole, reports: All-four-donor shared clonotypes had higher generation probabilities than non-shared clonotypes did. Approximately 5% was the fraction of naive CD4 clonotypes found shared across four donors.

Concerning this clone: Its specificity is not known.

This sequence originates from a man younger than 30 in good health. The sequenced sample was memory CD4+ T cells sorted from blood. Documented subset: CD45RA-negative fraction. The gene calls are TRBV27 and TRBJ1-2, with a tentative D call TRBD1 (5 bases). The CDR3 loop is CASSLQGANQGYTF. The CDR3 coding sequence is TGTGCCAGCAGTTTGCAAGGGGCGAATCAAGGCTACACCTTC.